One T cell receptor (beta chain) is described in this entry. This entry belongs to a study of Tregs in tolerant kidney transplant recipients. Related graft donors supplied nonmyeloablative bone marrow transplants, and mixed chimerism was transient. The data were produced by immunoSEQ multiplex PCR, yet TCRdb's version contains in-frame clones alone and is incomplete. The sample lists about 50,000 clones, over 85% occurring once. With 2 bases removed from V and 6 bases from J, the gap between germline ends came to 7 bases. From germline, CDR1 is MDHEN and CDR2 SYDVKM. The CDR3 has 12 residues. Material: CD8+ T cells from blood (PBMCs), obtained 12 months after the transplant. This chain links TRBV28 with TRBJ1-1; no clear D. This sequence was found in a human patient who received a combined kidney and bone marrow transplant. Some of these T cells may belong to the graft donor. This CDR3 reads CASSLQNPEAFF. CDR3 coding DNA: TGTGCCAGCAGTTTACAGAATCCTGAAGCTTTCTTT.